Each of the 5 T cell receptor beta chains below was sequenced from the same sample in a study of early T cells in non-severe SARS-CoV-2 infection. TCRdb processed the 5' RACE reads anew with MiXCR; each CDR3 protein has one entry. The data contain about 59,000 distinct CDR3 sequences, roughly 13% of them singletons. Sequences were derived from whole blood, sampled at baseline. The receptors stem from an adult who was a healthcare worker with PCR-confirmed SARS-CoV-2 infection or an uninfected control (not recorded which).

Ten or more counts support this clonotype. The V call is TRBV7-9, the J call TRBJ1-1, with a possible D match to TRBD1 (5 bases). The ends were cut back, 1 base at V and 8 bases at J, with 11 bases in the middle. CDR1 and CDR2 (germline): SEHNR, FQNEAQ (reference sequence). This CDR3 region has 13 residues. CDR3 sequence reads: CASSLGQYLEAFF. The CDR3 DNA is TGTGCCAGCAGCTTAGGACAGTACCTCGAAGCTTTCTTT.

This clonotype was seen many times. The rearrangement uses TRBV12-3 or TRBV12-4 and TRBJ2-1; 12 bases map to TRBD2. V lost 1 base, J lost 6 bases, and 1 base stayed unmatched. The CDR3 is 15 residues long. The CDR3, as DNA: TGTGCCAGCAGTTTAGGGACTAGCGGGATCAATGAGCAGTTCTTC. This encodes CASSLGTSGINEQFF.

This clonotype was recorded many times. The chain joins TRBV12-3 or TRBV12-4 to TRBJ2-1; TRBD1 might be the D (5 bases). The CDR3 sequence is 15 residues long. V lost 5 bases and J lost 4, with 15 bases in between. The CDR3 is CASSTIRVQYNEQFF. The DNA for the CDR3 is TGTGCCAGCAGTACTATCAGGGTACAGTACAATGAGCAGTTCTTC.

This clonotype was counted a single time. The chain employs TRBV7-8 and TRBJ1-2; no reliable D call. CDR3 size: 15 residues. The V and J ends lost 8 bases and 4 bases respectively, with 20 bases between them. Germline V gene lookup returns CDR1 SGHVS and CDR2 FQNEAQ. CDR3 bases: TGTGCCAGCGGCCCAGCCGGAGGGCCGGGCTATGGCTACACCTTC. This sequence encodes CASGPAGGPGYGYTF.

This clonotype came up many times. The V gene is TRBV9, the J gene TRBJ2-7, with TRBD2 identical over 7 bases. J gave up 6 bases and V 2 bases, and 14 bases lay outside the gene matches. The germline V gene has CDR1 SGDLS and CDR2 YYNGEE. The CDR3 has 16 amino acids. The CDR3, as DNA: TGTGCCAGCAGCGTCACCCCTTCCGGGAGGAAGGGCGAGCAGTACTTC. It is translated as CASSVTPSGRKGEQYF.